One and the same sample provided the 31 T cell receptor beta chains below, sequenced in a study of vaccination and CD4 T cells after COVID-19. No cognate antigen is known for these TCRs. Indicated treatment: approximately 11-day PBMC culture with coronavirus spike peptide pools or control peptides (ViraFEST assay). An unexposed donor provided the CD4+ T cells, which were collected before the COVID-19 pandemic (2011-2018). Sequenced with the Oncomine TCR Beta short-read assay was DNA taken from cultured CD4+ T cells. From the PCR reads, TCRdb called clonotypes with MiXCR, one entry per CDR3 protein. The top ten hold around 35% of the sample, which has almost 7,500 distinct CDR3 sequences, about 29% seen once. Specimen: CD4+ T cells from blood, cultured in vitro. All receptors derive from a human donor in good health.

Remarks on this clonotype: One end of the junction is discordant with germline, which a read error may explain. V is TRBV6-5 and J is TRBJ2-5, with TRBD2 matching over 8 bases. The CDR3 has 16 amino acids. CDR1 and CDR2 from the germline V gene are MNHEY and SVGAGI. The CDR3 DNA sequence: TGTGCCAACAGTTACTCGAGTGCGGGGGGACAAGAGACCCAGTACTTC. It is translated as CANSYSSAGGQETQYF.

In its sample, this clonotype was seen a few times. The rearrangement uses TRBV7-9 and TRBJ1-1; 8 bases fit TRBD1. CDR3 length equals 15 residues. The V and J ends lost 5 bases and 9 bases, in that order; junction bases with no gene match: 14. Germline V gene data show CDR1 as SEHNR and CDR2 as FQNEAQ (reference sequence). The CDR3 sequence: CASSKSGGTGKKAFF. CDR3 sequence (DNA): TGTGCCAGCAGCAAATCGGGCGGGACAGGCAAAAAAGCTTTCTTT. Together with reference TRBV7-9 and TRBJ1-1, the CDR3 gives the full variable domain: DTGVSQNPRHKITKRGQNVTFRCDPISEHNRLYWYRQTLGQGPEFLTYFQNEAQLEKSRLLSDRFSAERPKGSFSTLEIQRTEQGDSAMYLCASSKSGGTGKKAFFGQGTRLTVV.

This clonotype is deemed hyperexpanded. The chain joins TRBV21-1 to TRBJ1-2. TRBV21-1 is a documented pseudogene. The CDR3 contains 12 residues. The CDR3 region is CASRRKDYGYTF. CDR3 DNA: TGTGCCAGCAGGCGGAAGGACTATGGCTACACCTTC.

By sample fraction, this clonotype is medium-sized. V and J are TRBV20-1 and TRBJ1-6, with 7 positions matching TRBD1. The germline CDR1 and CDR2 sequences are DFQATT and SNEGSKA (reference sequence). The CDR3 loop spans 15 amino acids. V dropped 0 bases and J dropped 5; count of bases not matched to a gene: 4. The CDR3 sequence: CSARDLQGDNSPLHF. The CDR3 DNA reads as TGCAGTGCTAGAGATCTCCAGGGGGATAATTCACCCCTCCACTTT.

V and J are TRBV7-2 and TRBJ2-5, with TRBD2 identical over 12 bases. This CDR3 spans 15 amino acids. With 5 bases clipped from V and 5 bases from J, the junction kept 6 bases outside the gene matches. CDR1 and CDR2 (germline): SGHTA, FQGNSA. As DNA, the CDR3 is TGTGCCAGCAGCCCATGGCTAGCGGGGGGGGAGACCCAGTACTTC. Its protein is CASSPWLAGGETQYF.

By sample fraction, this clonotype is medium-sized. The CDR3 reads CASTSTTVTPQHF. Written as DNA, the CDR3 is TGTGCCAGTACCTCTACGACAGTAACTCCCCAGCATTTT. The chain employs TRBV19 and TRBJ1-5, with D maybe TRBD1 (5 bases). The CDR3 is 13 residues long. Trimming cost V 7 bases and J 10 bases, with 17 bases left between them. Germline V gene lookup returns CDR1 LNHDA and CDR2 SQIVND (reference sequence).

This chain joins TRBV19 and TRBJ1-1; D is uncertain. Between the trimmed V and J ends, which lost 2 bases and 3 bases, there was a span of 4 bases. This CDR3 spans 12 amino acids. Per germline, CDR1 LNHDA and CDR2 SQIVND (reference sequence). The CDR3 DNA sequence: TGTGCCAGTAGTATATCGGACACTGAAGCTTTCTTT. Residues: CASSISDTEAFF.

The V gene is TRBV12-3 or TRBV12-4, the J gene TRBJ1-1, with no clear D. V was shortened by 1 base and J by 10 bases, with 10 bases between the two germline ends. This CDR3 contains 12 residues. DNA for the CDR3: TGTGCCAGCAGTTTAGGAGCCTCGCCAGCTTTCTTT. Protein product: CASSLGASPAFF.

By share of the sample, this clonotype is medium-sized (0.01 to 0.1%). The chain has TRBV20-1 and TRBJ1-5; D possibly corresponds to TRBD1 (6 bases). Germline lookup yields CDR1 DFQATT and CDR2 SNEGSKA (reference sequence). CDR3 length: 13 amino acids. V lost 2 bases and J lost 5, with 10 bases in between. As DNA, the CDR3 is TGCAGTGCTAGAATACAGGGAGATCAGCCCCAGCATTTT. The encoded protein is CSARIQGDQPQHF.

The J gene is TRBJ1-1, the V gene TRBV12-3 or TRBV12-4; D remains unclear. V gave up 3 bases and J gave up 6 bases, with 8 bases separating them. CDR3 length equals 12 residues. The CDR3 sequence is CASSFLGSEAFF. CDR3 DNA sequence: TGTGCCAGCAGTTTCTTAGGCTCTGAAGCTTTCTTT.

This clonotype is termed medium-sized. This sequence joins TRBV6-4 and TRBJ2-1; D uncertain. The germline V gene has CDR1 MRHNA and CDR2 SNTAGT. The ends were cut back, 0 bases at V and 0 bases at J, with 9 bases in the middle. The length of the CDR3 is 16 residues. CDR3 DNA: TGTGCCAGCAGTGACTCGGCTAGAAGCTCCTACAATGAGCAGTTCTTC. Translating gives CASSDSARSSYNEQFF.

In this sample, this clonotype turned up a few times. The CDR3 loop reads CSARRGGQGGYTF. The CDR3 nucleotides read TGCAGTGCCAGACGCGGGGGCCAGGGTGGCTACACCTTC. The chain uses TRBV20-1 and TRBJ1-2; weak D call: TRBD1 (6 bases). V was cut by 6 bases and J by 7 bases, with 18 bases left in between. The CDR3 has 13 amino acids. Per germline, CDR1 DFQATT and CDR2 SNEGSKA (reference sequence).

This clonotype turned up a few times. The chain is built from TRBV11-2 and TRBJ2-3; D might be TRBD1 (6 bases). The CDR3 length is 17 residues. Germline assignment: CDR1 SGHAT and CDR2 FQNNGV. The V gene lost 1 base and the J gene lost 1 base, with 15 bases spanning the gap. CDR3 protein: CASSLVRQGRGTDTQYF. CDR3 nucleotides: TGTGCCAGCAGCTTAGTGAGGCAGGGGAGAGGCACAGATACGCAGTATTTT.

The chain recombines TRBV7-2 with TRBJ1-2, with unresolved D. CDR3 length: 14 amino acids. Germline CDR1 reads SGHTA; CDR2 reads FQGNSA. V gave up 0 bases and J gave up 2 bases, with 7 bases separating them. The chain's CDR3 is CASSLAQVNYGYTF. In nucleotides, the CDR3 is TGTGCCAGCAGCTTAGCTCAAGTGAACTATGGCTACACCTTC.

This clonotype was counted between two and nine times. The V and J genes are TRBV20-1 and TRBJ2-7; 8 nucleotides line up with TRBD1. Trimming at V came to 3 bases and at J to 3 bases, leaving 22 bases not matched to a gene. The CDR3 extends over 19 amino acids. Germline CDR1 DFQATT, CDR2 SNEGSKA (reference sequence). CDR3 residues: CSARVPTGVEIPLIYEQYF. The DNA for the CDR3 is TGCAGTGCTAGGGTGCCGACAGGGGTCGAAATACCTCTCATCTACGAGCAGTACTTC.

By sample fraction, this clonotype is medium-sized. The J gene is TRBJ1-5, the V gene TRBV28; 9 bases agree with TRBD1. Germline values: CDR1 MDHEN, CDR2 SYDVKM. Losses at the gene ends were 5 bases for V and 2 bases for J; bases not matched to a gene: 16. This CDR3 contains 19 residues. The CDR3 DNA reads TGTGCCAGCAGTGGGCCGGGACAGGGTGGGTTTTCGCGCAATCAGCCCCAGCATTTT. Its translation is CASSGPGQGGFSRNQPQHF.

The chain recombines TRBV30 with TRBJ1-2; D possibly corresponds to TRBD1 (5 bases). Germline lookup yields CDR1 GTSNPN and CDR2 SVGIG (reference sequence). Trimming shortened V by 2 bases and J by 8 bases, and 12 bases separated the two germline ends. CDR3 length: 12 amino acids. The CDR3 loop is CAWSLGGGGYTF. The CDR3 nucleotides are TGTGCCTGGAGTCTGGGGGGAGGCGGCTACACCTTC.

A few counts support this clonotype. This chain joins TRBV21-1 and TRBJ2-5; TRBD1, the table's D call, lacks a check against the DNA. TRBV21-1 counts as a pseudogene. The CDR3 covers 16 residues. In DNA, the CDR3 is TGTGCCAGCAGACTAAAACAGGGCGGGGGACAAGAGACCCAGTACTTC. It yields the protein CASRLKQGGGQETQYF.

The chain links TRBV29-1 to TRBJ2-2, with 9 bases that match TRBD1. From germline, CDR1 is SQVTM and CDR2 ANQGSEA. J lost 3 bases, V lost 6 bases, and 8 bases had no gene match. This CDR3 comprises 15 residues. CDR3 DNA: TGCAGCGTAGACCTGACAGGGGGTGACACCGGGGAGCTGTTTTTT. Its protein product is CSVDLTGGDTGELFF.

A few counts support this clonotype. V usage is TRBV20-1 and J usage is TRBJ2-3, with 7 nucleotides matching TRBD2. CDR1 is DFQATT and CDR2 is SNEGSKA in the germline V gene (reference sequence). CDR3 length: 15 amino acids. V lost 2 bases, J lost 1 base, and 6 bases stayed unmatched. CDR3 in DNA: TGCAGTGCTAGACCACCTGGGGGGGGCACAGATACGCAGTATTTT. It yields the protein CSARPPGGGTDTQYF.

The chain joins TRBV6-5 to TRBJ1-2, with D uncertain. The V end lost 4 bases, the J end lost 7 bases, and 19 bases lay between the germline ends. The CDR3 is made up of 15 amino acids. CDR1 MNHEY and CDR2 SVGAGI come from the germline V gene. The CDR3 loop reads CASSSSRWLVAGYTF. CDR3 DNA: TGTGCCAGCAGTTCCTCAAGGTGGCTGGTCGCTGGCTACACCTTC.

The genes are TRBV7-3 and TRBJ1-6; the D is unclear. Trimming removed 2 bases at V and 7 bases at J, with 6 bases between. The germline CDR1 and CDR2 sequences are SGHTA and FQGTGA. The CDR3 totals 13 residues. The CDR3 region is CASSLLMNSPLHF. CDR3 DNA sequence: TGTGCCAGCAGCTTATTGATGAATTCACCCCTCCACTTT.

This chain connects TRBV6-2 or TRBV6-3 to TRBJ2-7, with 12 nucleotides matching TRBD2. Germline CDR1 MNHEY, CDR2 SVGEGT. This CDR3 has 15 residues. The trim removed 0 bases at V and 5 bases at J, leaving 2 bases unmatched. CDR3 DNA sequence: TGTGCCAGCAGTTACTCGACTAGCGGGGGCAACGAGCAGTACTTC. This gives the protein CASSYSTSGGNEQYF.

This rearrangement joins TRBV20-1 to TRBJ2-3; 7 bases match TRBD2. V lost 5 bases and J lost 3; bases outside the gene matches: 5. This CDR3 spans 13 amino acids. The V gene's germline CDR1 is DFQATT and CDR2 SNEGSKA (reference sequence). DNA for the CDR3: TGCAGTGCTCGGGACTACAGAACAGATACGCAGTATTTT. Protein: CSARDYRTDTQYF.

This chain connects TRBV30 to TRBJ1-6; D not resolved. Germline V gene sequence: CDR1 GTSNPN, CDR2 SVGIG (reference sequence). V lost 4 bases and J lost 12, with 10 bases in between. The length of the CDR3 is 11 residues. The CDR3 protein is CAWIRGGPLHF. The DNA for the CDR3 is TGTGCCTGGATCCGAGGTGGACCCCTCCACTTT.

This clonotype was counted between two and nine times. The chain links TRBV27 to TRBJ2-3; D gene uncertain. V lost 6 bases, J lost 1 base, and 14 bases lay in between. The germline V gene has CDR1 MNHEY and CDR2 SMNVEV (reference sequence). The CDR3 consists of 15 residues. CDR3: CASRRTRGGTDTQYF. The CDR3 DNA reads as TGTGCCAGCAGACGGACGAGAGGAGGCACAGATACGCAGTATTTT.

The chain combines TRBV30 with TRBJ1-2; TRBD1 might be the D (6 bases). Per germline, CDR1 GTSNPN and CDR2 SVGIG (reference sequence). There are 12 residues in the CDR3. Trimming stripped 1 base from V and 10 bases from J, with 13 bases between. CDR3 protein: CAWSATQGHYTF. The DNA of the CDR3 is TGTGCCTGGAGTGCCACACAGGGACACTACACCTTC.

This rearrangement joins TRBV11-2 to TRBJ1-2; D remains ambiguous. The germline V and J ends were trimmed by 5 bases and 3 bases, with 7 bases remaining between them. Germline lookup yields CDR1 SGHAT and CDR2 FQNNGV. The CDR3 length is 12 residues. CDR3 region: CASSTGHYGYTF. Written as DNA, the CDR3 is TGTGCCAGCAGCACCGGCCACTATGGCTACACCTTC.

The V call is TRBV5-1, the J call TRBJ1-1; no firm D call. Germline V CDR1 and CDR2: SGHRS, YFSETQ. The CDR3 sequence is 12 residues long. Trimming left V 6 bases short and J 1 base short, with 7 bases between. The DNA of the CDR3 is TGCGCCAGCAATCCCGGGAACACTGAAGCTTTCTTT. Its translation: CASNPGNTEAFF.

V gene TRBV5-6 combines with J gene TRBJ1-2, with no clear D. Germline V gene lookup returns CDR1 SGHDT and CDR2 YYEEEE. Between the trimmed V and J ends, which lost 4 bases and 4 bases, there was a span of 11 bases. The CDR3 sequence is 13 residues long. CDR3 DNA: TGTGCCAGCAGCCACGGGCGGTCCTATGGCTACACCTTC. Its protein is CASSHGRSYGYTF.

This clonotype was picked up a small number of times. This sequence joins TRBV7-3 and TRBJ2-5; no clear D gene. This CDR3 is built from 13 residues. Germline V gene data show CDR1 as SGHTA and CDR2 as FQGTGA. With 2 bases removed from V and 5 bases from J, the gap between germline ends came to 9 bases. For the CDR3, the DNA is TGTGCCAGCAGCTTAGGAAGGTGGGAGACCCAGTACTTC. The encoded protein is CASSLGRWETQYF. Combining the CDR3 with reference TRBV7-3 and TRBJ2-5 gives the whole variable domain GAGVSQTPSNKVTEKGKYVELRCDPISGHTALYWYRQSLGQGPEFLIYFQGTGAADDSGLPNDRFFAVRPEGSVSTLKIQRTERGDSAVYLCASSLGRWETQYFGPGTRLLVL.